The 19 T cell receptor beta chains given below trace back to one sample, sequenced in a study of T cells in localized non-small cell lung cancer. Some clones are missing from TCRdb's copy, which holds only in-frame ones; the method was immunoSEQ multiplex PCR. The sample holds about 74,000 clones, approximately 84% seen once. This specimen was peripheral blood, taken before any cancer treatment. These receptors were collected from a female donor at least 60 years old with stage I lung adenocarcinoma.

The chain couples TRBV19 to TRBJ1-4, with D perhaps matching TRBD1 (5 bases). Trimming removed 1 base from V and 8 bases from J, with 14 bases in between. CDR3 length equals 15 residues. The germline V gene encodes CDR1 LNHDA and CDR2 SQIVND (reference sequence). The CDR3 DNA is TGTGCCAGTAGTATAGGTGGCGTACGGGACGAAAAACTGTTTTTT. It specifies CASSIGGVRDEKLFF. The full variable domain, completed using reference TRBV19 and TRBJ1-4, is DGGITQSPKYLFRKEGQNVTLSCEQNLNHDAMYWYRQDPGQGLRLIYYSQIVNDFQKGDIAEGYSVSREKKESFPLTVTSAQKNPTAFYLCASSIGGVRDEKLFFGSGTQLSVL.

The chain combines TRBV6-5 with TRBJ2-7; D might be TRBD2 (5 bases). Germline loops: CDR1 MNHEY, CDR2 SVGAGI. Deletions cut 6 bases from V and 4 bases from J, with 13 bases between. This CDR3 has 13 amino acids. The CDR3 is CASSSGMRYEQYF. CDR3 in DNA: TGTGCCAGCAGCTCCGGGATGAGATACGAGCAGTACTTC.

This rearrangement joins TRBV5-1 to TRBJ1-2; TRBD1 is a possible D gene (5 bases). There are 14 residues in the CDR3. Trimming pared 0 bases from V and 5 bases from J, leaving 11 bases between. The V gene's germline CDR1 is SGHRS and CDR2 YFSETQ. The CDR3 sequence: CASSLEQGLYGYTF. The CDR3 nucleotides read TGCGCCAGCAGCTTGGAGCAGGGCCTTTATGGCTACACCTTC.

As to this clone: Other nucleotide sequences in the sample specify the same CDR3. The rearrangement joins TRBV6-1 to TRBJ2-1; 13 bases are a match to TRBD2. CDR1 and CDR2 from the germline V gene are MNHNS and SASEGT. The junction had 6 bases not matched to a gene; V was cut back by 5 bases and J by 8 bases. CDR3 length: 15 amino acids. CDR3 protein: CASSLRTSGSDEQFF. In DNA form, the CDR3 reads TGTGCCAGCAGTCTCCGGACTAGCGGGAGTGATGAGCAGTTCTTC.

The chain uses TRBV5-5 and TRBJ2-7; no clear D. The CDR3 has 12 residues. Trimming left V 8 bases short and J 6 bases short, with 15 bases between. The germline V gene has CDR1 SGHKS and CDR2 YYEKEE (reference sequence). CDR3 sequence: CASTTAWGEQYF. In nucleotides, the CDR3 is TGTGCCAGTACGACTGCCTGGGGCGAGCAGTACTTC.

The CDR3 region has the DNA TGTGCCAGCAGTCCGGGCCCGAACGAGGAAAAACTGTTTTTT. The encoded protein is CASSPGPNEEKLFF. This sequence joins TRBV6-5 and TRBJ1-4; D gene uncertain. CDR1 is MNHEY and CDR2 is SVGAGI in the germline V gene. The V and J ends lost 5 bases and 8 bases respectively, with 15 bases between them. This CDR3 has 14 amino acids.

V is TRBV2 and J is TRBJ1-3; D is undetermined. V was shortened by 3 bases and J by 2 bases, with 11 bases between the two germline ends. The CDR3 is 15 amino acids. Germline-derived CDR1 and CDR2 are SNHLY and FYNNEI. The chain's CDR3 is CASSDRTLPGNTIYF. CDR3 nucleotide sequence: TGTGCCAGCAGTGACAGAACGCTACCTGGAAACACCATATATTTT.

The genes are TRBV15 and TRBJ2-3; 7 bases map to TRBD2. V gave up 2 bases and J gave up 3 bases; unmatched junction bases: 11. The CDR3 length is 17 residues. Per germline, CDR1 LNHNV and CDR2 YYDKDF (reference sequence). The CDR3, as DNA: TGTGCCACCAGCAGAATACTATTGGGCGGGGGAACAGATACGCAGTATTTT. This sequence encodes CATSRILLGGGTDTQYF.

The V call is TRBV5-1, the J call TRBJ2-7, with D perhaps matching TRBD2 (5 bases). Germline values: CDR1 SGHRS, CDR2 YFSETQ. This CDR3 spans 15 amino acids. V was cut by 1 base and J by 1 base, with 12 bases left in between. CDR3 in DNA: TGCGCCAGCAGCTTGTGGACTGGCAATTCCTACGAGCAGTACTTC. This translates into CASSLWTGNSYEQYF.

This clone was observed at least ten times. This same CDR3 is encoded by further DNA sequences in the sample. The DNA of the CDR3 is TGTGCCAGCAGTCAATCCGGGACGAACACCGGGGAGCTGTTTTTT. Protein: CASSQSGTNTGELFF. V is TRBV7-9 and J is TRBJ2-2; D is perhaps TRBD2 (5 bases). CDR1 is SEHNR and CDR2 is FQNEAQ in the germline V gene (reference sequence). This CDR3 is built from 15 residues. Trimming left V 6 bases short and J 0 bases short, with 11 bases between.

The chain recombines TRBV9 with TRBJ2-5; D possibly uses TRBD1 or TRBD2 (7 bases each). V was clipped by 0 bases and J by 3 bases, with 12 bases between them. CDR3 length equals 15 residues. CDR1 is SGDLS, CDR2 YYNGEE, per germline. The CDR3 nucleotides are TGTGCCAGCAGCGTAGAGGGAGGGGGCAAAGAGACCCAGTACTTC. This translates into CASSVEGGGKETQYF.

The genes are TRBV5-1 and TRBJ2-7, with D possibly TRBD1 on 8 matching bases. V was pared by 4 bases and J by 5 bases, with 19 bases between. Germline V CDR1 and CDR2: SGHRS, YFSETQ. The CDR3 has 15 amino acids. The CDR3 DNA is TGCGCCAGCAGCACCTTCACAGGGGGGGGCAACGAGCAGTACTTC. Its protein is CASSTFTGGGNEQYF.

The chain employs TRBV27 and TRBJ2-7; 11 bases line up with TRBD1. Trimming cost V 6 bases and J 3 bases; bases outside gene matches: 7. There are 15 residues in the CDR3. Germline V gene sequence: CDR1 MNHEY, CDR2 SMNVEV (reference sequence). The DNA of the CDR3 is TGTGCCAGCAGGAGGGGGACAGGGGGGTTCTACGAGCAGTACTTC. As protein: CASRRGTGGFYEQYF.

This chain connects TRBV5-1 to TRBJ1-3, with D possibly being TRBD1 (6 bases). V lost 3 bases to trimming and J lost 0 bases, with 13 bases between them. The CDR3 length is 16 residues. CDR1 is SGHRS and CDR2 is YFSETQ in the germline V gene. The CDR3 here is CASSWKDRTSGNTIYF. CDR3 sequence (DNA): TGCGCCAGCAGCTGGAAGGACAGAACCTCTGGAAACACCATATATTTT.

The chain has TRBV7-3 and TRBJ1-1, with 8 positions matching TRBD1. This CDR3 has 14 residues. Germline V CDR1 and CDR2: SGHTA, FQGTGA. V lost 5 bases, J lost 3 bases, and 5 bases stayed unmatched. CDR3 nucleotide sequence: TGTGCCAGCAGCCGACAGGGGAGTCACACTGAAGCTTTCTTT. Its translation: CASSRQGSHTEAFF.

This sequence joins TRBV7-2 and TRBJ2-1; TRBD2 agrees at 10 bases. From germline, CDR1 is SGHTA and CDR2 FQGNSA. The CDR3 is 15 amino acids. The V gene end was trimmed by 1 base and the J gene end by 9 bases; junction bases not matched to a gene: 6. CDR3 residues: CASSLGLAGVGEQFF. CDR3 sequence (DNA): TGTGCCAGCAGCTTAGGGCTAGCGGGAGTAGGTGAGCAGTTCTTC. Drawing the rest from reference TRBV7-2 and TRBJ2-1, the complete variable domain is GAGVSQSPSNKVTEKGKDVELRCDPISGHTALYWYRQSLGQGLEFLIYFQGNSAPDKSGLPSDRFSAERTGGSVSTLTIQRTQQEDSAVYLCASSLGLAGVGEQFFGPGTRLTVL.

The chain is built from TRBV9 and TRBJ2-3; D is unclear. The CDR3 length is 15 residues. CDR1 and CDR2 (germline): SGDLS, YYNGEE. V was pared by 0 bases and J by 2 bases, with 10 bases between. Written as DNA, the CDR3 is TGTGCCAGCAGCGTAGCTAACAGTAACACAGATACGCAGTATTTT. Translating gives CASSVANSNTDTQYF.

The chain has TRBV6-9 and TRBJ2-5; D is undetermined. Germline CDR1 MNHGY, CDR2 SVAAGI. V was pared by 6 bases and J by 4 bases, with 9 bases between. The CDR3 is 12 amino acids. The DNA for the CDR3 is TGTGCCAGCAGCCCTCTTCCAGAGACCCAGTACTTC. Encoded protein: CASSPLPETQYF.

V usage is TRBV2 and J usage is TRBJ2-2; D possibly uses TRBD1 or TRBD2 (6 bases each). Germline V CDR1 and CDR2: SNHLY, FYNNEI. The CDR3 contains 14 residues. Trimming left V 7 bases short and J 1 base short, with 10 bases between. CDR3 in amino acids: CASKAGQNTGELFF. In DNA, the CDR3 is TGTGCCAGCAAGGCGGGACAGAACACCGGGGAGCTGTTTTTT.